This T cell receptor (beta chain) came from a study of OX40 agonist ivuxolimab in advanced cancers. For the wider study: Ivuxolimab, which targeted the costimulatory receptor OX40 (CD134), was an agonistic, fully human IgG2 monoclonal antibody. The point of sequencing TCRbeta in the periphery was to test whether ivuxolimab changed TCR sequence diversity and drove clonal T-cell expansion. Intravenous ivuxolimab was administered to patients every 2 weeks at six dose levels: 0.01, 0.1, 0.3, 1.5, 3 and 10 mg/kg. Patients were allowed to have had prior anti-PD-1, anti-PD-L1 or anti-CTLA-4 therapy, and 40% of the dose-escalation patients had previously received checkpoint inhibitors. Partial responses occurred in three dose-escalation patients, of whom one had hepatocellular carcinoma and two had cutaneous melanoma. The dose-escalation cohort was about 83% male with a mean age of about 65 years, ranging from 23 to 79. Among the 52 dose-escalation patients, about 19 had hepatocellular carcinoma, 15 or so melanoma, 9 renal cell carcinoma and 9 head and neck cancer. The paper describes the monotherapy dose-escalation part (N of about 47 patients) of the phase I trial of ivuxolimab. Broader findings and caveats from the paper: In the 0.1-3.0 mg/kg groups, partial responders were among the patients with the lowest normalized peripheral clonal expansion, particularly in CD8+ T cells. After ivuxolimab, more expanded clones were found on average in CD8+ T cells than in CD4+ T cells. Low levels of normalized T-cell clonal expansion were also seen in some patients who did not respond. Antigen specificity was not determined for the clonally expanded peripheral T cells. At doses of 0.1 to 3.0 mg/kg, clonal expansion of both CD4+ and CD8+ T cells in blood was seen between baseline and week 6.

To sequence the TCRbeta CDR3 region, genomic DNA was isolated from the sorted cells. TCRbeta CDR3 regions were sequenced using the immunoSEQ Assay. TCRdb carries this immuneACCESS record with in-frame sequences only. Its versions omit some clonotypes, under half of them owing to an unresolved V gene in the studies checked, with the rest unexplained. This sample is represented by under 95,000 clones; around 90% of them were singletons. The ten top clones hold over 0.15% of the sample. Patients with autoimmune disease history or receiving systemic immunosuppression were excluded from the trial. Peripheral blood for TCR sequencing was drawn from every dose cohort at baseline, at cycle 4 day 1 and at cycle 7 day 1. Samples were obtained from an open-label, multicenter, first-in-human phase I dose-escalation trial of ivuxolimab. Adults with locally advanced or metastatic melanoma, renal cell carcinoma, hepatocellular carcinoma or head and neck squamous cell carcinoma were enrolled in the trial. Before TCR sequencing, CD4+ and CD8+ T cells were separately sorted from peripheral blood.

With respect to this clone: Its antigen remains unidentified. No base quality information exists; no much larger clone differs at one position.

V lost 1 base and J lost 6 bases; the stretch between them is 11 bases long. In the germline V gene (reference sequence), CDR1 corresponds to GTSNPN and CDR2 to SVGIG. The CDR3 spans 13 residues, from the cysteine through the phenylalanine. The retained sequence is limited to the CDR3, 39 bases, with the frame set at the first base. The receptor was isolated from an adult with an advanced solid tumor such as melanoma, head and neck, liver or kidney cancer. The chain is made from TRBV30 and TRBJ2-3, with TRBD2 perhaps the D gene, on 5 matching bases. The sample here was CD4+ or CD8+ T cells sorted from blood, taken in a trial of the OX40 agonist ivuxolimab. The CDR3 corresponds to CAWSASDYDTQYF. At the DNA level, the sequence is TGTGCCTGGAGTGCATCCGACTACGATACGCAGTATTTT. With the portions outside the CDR3 filled from the reference TRBV30 and TRBJ2-3 genes, the complete variable region becomes SQTIHQWPATLVQPVGSPLSLECTVEGTSNPNLYWYRQAAGRGLQLLFYSVGIGQISSEVPQNLSASRPQDRQFILSSKKLLLSDSGFYLCAWSASDYDTQYFGPGTRLTVL.